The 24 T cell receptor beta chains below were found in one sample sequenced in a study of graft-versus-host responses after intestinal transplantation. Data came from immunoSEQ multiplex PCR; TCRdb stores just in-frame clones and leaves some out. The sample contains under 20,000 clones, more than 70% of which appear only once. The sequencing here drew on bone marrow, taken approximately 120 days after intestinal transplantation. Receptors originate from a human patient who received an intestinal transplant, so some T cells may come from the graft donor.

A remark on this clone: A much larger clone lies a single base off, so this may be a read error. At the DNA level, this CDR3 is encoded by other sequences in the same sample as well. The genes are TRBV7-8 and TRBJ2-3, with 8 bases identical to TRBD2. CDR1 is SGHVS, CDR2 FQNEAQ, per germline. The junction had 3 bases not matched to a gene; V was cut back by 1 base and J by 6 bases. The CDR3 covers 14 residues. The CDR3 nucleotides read TGTGCCAGCAGCTTAGGCGGGGGGATTGATACGCAGTATTTT. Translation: CASSLGGGIDTQYF.

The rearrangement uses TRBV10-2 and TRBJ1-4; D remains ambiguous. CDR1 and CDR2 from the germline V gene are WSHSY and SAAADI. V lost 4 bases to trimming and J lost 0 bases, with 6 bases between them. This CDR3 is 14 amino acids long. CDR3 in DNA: TGCGCCAGCAGTGGTCCTACAACTAATGAAAAACTGTTTTTT. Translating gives CASSGPTTNEKLFF.

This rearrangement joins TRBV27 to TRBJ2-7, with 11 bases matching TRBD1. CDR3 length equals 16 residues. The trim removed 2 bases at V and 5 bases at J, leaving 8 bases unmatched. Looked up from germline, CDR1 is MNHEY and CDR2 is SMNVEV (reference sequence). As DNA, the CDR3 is TGTGCCAGCAGTTTACAAGGACAGGGGGCTTGGGACGAGCAGTACTTC. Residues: CASSLQGQGAWDEQYF.

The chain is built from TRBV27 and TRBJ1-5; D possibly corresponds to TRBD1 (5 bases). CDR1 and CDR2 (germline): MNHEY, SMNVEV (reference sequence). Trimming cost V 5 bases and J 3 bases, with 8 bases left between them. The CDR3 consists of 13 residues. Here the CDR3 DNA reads TGTGCCAGCAGTCACAGGTTCAATCAGCCCCAGCATTTT. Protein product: CASSHRFNQPQHF.

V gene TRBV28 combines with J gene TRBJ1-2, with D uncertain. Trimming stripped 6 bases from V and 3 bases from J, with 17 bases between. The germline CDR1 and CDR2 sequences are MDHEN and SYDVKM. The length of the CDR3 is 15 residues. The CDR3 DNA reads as TGTGCCAGCAGCCTGGCCCCAGCAACAGACTATGGCTACACCTTC. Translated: CASSLAPATDYGYTF.

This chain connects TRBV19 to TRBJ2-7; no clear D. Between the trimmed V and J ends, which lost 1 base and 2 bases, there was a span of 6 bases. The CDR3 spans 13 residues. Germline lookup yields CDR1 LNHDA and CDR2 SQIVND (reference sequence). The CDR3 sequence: CASSIGATYEQYF. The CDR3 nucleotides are TGTGCCAGTAGTATAGGGGCAACCTACGAGCAGTACTTC.

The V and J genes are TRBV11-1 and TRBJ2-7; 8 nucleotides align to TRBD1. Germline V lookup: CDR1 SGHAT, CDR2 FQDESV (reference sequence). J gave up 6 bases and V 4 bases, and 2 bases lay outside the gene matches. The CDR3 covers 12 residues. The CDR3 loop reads CASSSTGAEQYF. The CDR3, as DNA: TGTGCCAGCAGCTCGACAGGGGCCGAGCAGTACTTC. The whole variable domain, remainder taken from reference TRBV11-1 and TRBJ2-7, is EAEVAQSPRYKITEKSQAVAFWCDPISGHATLYWYRQILGQGPELLVQFQDESVVDDSQLPKDRFSAERLKGVDSTLKIQPAELGDSAMYLCASSSTGAEQYFGPGTRLTVT.

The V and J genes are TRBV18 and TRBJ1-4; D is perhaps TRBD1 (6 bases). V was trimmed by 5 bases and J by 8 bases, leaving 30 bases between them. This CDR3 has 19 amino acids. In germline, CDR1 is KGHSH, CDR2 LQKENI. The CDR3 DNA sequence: TGTGCCAGCTCATCACAATCGACAGGTTGGAGTACGTTCGAGGAAAAACTGTTTTTT. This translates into CASSSQSTGWSTFEEKLFF.

CDR3 loop: CASSEGANEKLFF. The CDR3 DNA sequence: TGTGCCAGCAGTGAGGGGGCTAATGAAAAACTGTTTTTT. The chain combines TRBV6-4 with TRBJ1-4, with D possibly being TRBD1 (5 bases). Trimming left V 3 bases short and J 3 bases short, with 5 bases between. Germline V CDR1 and CDR2: MRHNA, SNTAGT. The length of the CDR3 is 13 residues.

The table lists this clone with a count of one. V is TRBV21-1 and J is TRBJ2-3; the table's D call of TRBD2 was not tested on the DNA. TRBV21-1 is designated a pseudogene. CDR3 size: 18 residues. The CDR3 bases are TGTGCCAGCAGCAAATACCACCGACTAGCGGGAGGCACAGATACGCAGTATTTT. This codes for CASSKYHRLAGGTDTQYF.

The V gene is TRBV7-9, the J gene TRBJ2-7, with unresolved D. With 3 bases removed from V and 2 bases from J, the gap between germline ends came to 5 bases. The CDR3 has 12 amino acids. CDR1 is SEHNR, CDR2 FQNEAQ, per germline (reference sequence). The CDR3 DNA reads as TGTGCCAGCAGCTTCGGAGCCTACGAGCAGTACTTC. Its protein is CASSFGAYEQYF.

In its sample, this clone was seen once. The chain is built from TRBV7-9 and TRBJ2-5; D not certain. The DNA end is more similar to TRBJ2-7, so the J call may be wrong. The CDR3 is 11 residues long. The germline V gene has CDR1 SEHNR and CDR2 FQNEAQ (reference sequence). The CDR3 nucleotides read TGTGCCAGCAGCGCCGACTACGAGCAGTACTTC. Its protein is CASSADYEQYF.

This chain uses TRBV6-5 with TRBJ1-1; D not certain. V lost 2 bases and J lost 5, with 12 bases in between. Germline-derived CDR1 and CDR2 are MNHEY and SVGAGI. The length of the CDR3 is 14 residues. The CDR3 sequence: CASSYGNEVTEAFF. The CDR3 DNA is TGTGCCAGCAGTTACGGGAATGAGGTTACTGAAGCTTTCTTT.

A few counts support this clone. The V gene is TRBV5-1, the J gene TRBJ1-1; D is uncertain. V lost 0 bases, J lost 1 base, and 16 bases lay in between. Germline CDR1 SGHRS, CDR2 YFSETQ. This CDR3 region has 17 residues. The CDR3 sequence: CASSLDAPERKNTEAFF. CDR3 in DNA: TGCGCCAGCAGCTTGGACGCCCCGGAGCGAAAGAACACTGAAGCTTTCTTT.

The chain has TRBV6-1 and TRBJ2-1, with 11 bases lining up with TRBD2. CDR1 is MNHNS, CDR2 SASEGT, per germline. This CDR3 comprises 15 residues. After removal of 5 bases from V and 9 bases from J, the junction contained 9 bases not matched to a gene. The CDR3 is CASSQTSGSLGEQFF. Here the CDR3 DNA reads TGTGCCAGCAGTCAAACTAGCGGGAGTTTGGGTGAGCAGTTCTTC.

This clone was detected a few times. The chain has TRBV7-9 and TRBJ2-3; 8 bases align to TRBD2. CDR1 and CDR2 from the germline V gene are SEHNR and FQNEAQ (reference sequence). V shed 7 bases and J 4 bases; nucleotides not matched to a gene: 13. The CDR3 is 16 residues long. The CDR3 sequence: CASKHPGLEGPDTQYF. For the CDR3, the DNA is TGTGCCAGCAAGCACCCGGGACTAGAAGGGCCAGATACGCAGTATTTT.

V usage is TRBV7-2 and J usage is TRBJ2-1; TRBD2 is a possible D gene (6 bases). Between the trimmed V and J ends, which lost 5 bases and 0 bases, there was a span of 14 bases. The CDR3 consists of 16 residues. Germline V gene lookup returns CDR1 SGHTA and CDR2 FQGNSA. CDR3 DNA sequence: TGTGCCAGCAGCAAGGACGGGAGAAGCTCCTACAATGAGCAGTTCTTC. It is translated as CASSKDGRSSYNEQFF.

CDR3: CASSVEISGNTIYF. CDR3 bases: TGTGCCAGTAGTGTGGAGATCTCTGGAAACACCATATATTTT. The chain has TRBV19 and TRBJ1-3; unclear D gene. CDR1 is LNHDA and CDR2 is SQIVND in the germline V gene (reference sequence). The CDR3 sequence is 14 residues long. The V end was cut by 5 bases, the J end by 0 bases, with 8 bases between.

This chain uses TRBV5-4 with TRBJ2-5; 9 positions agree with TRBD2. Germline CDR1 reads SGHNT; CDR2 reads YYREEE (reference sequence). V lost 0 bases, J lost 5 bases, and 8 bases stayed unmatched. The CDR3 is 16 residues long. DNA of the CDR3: TGTGCCAGCAGCTTGGTAATAGCGGGAGATGGTGAGACCCAGTACTTC. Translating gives CASSLVIAGDGETQYF.

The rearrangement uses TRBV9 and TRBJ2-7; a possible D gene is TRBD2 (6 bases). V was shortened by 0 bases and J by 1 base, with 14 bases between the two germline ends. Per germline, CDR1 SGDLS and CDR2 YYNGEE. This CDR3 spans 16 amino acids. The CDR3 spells CASSVGGGPSSYEQYF. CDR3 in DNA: TGTGCCAGCAGCGTAGGGGGAGGTCCATCTTCCTACGAGCAGTACTTC.

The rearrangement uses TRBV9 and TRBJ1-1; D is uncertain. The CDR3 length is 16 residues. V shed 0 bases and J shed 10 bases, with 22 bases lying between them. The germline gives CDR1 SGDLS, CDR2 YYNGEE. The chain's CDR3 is CASSVGAETSGFGAFF. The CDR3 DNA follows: TGTGCCAGCAGCGTAGGAGCTGAGACGAGTGGGTTTGGAGCTTTCTTT.

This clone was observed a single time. The CDR3 spells CASSGGQVLGDEQFF. The CDR3 DNA is TGTGCCAGCAGTGGCGGACAGGTCTTGGGCGATGAGCAGTTCTTC. The chain employs TRBV2 and TRBJ2-1, with 7 bases aligning to TRBD1. This CDR3 is 15 amino acids long. J gave up 8 bases and V 4 bases, and 11 bases lay outside the gene matches. Germline V gene data show CDR1 as SNHLY and CDR2 as FYNNEI.

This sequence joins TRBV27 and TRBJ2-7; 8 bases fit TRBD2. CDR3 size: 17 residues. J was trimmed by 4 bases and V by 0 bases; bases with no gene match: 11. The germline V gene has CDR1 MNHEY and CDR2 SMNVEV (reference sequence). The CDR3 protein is CASSLSNGGRTSYEQYF. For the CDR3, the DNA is TGTGCCAGCAGTTTATCGAACGGCGGGAGGACATCTTACGAGCAGTACTTC.

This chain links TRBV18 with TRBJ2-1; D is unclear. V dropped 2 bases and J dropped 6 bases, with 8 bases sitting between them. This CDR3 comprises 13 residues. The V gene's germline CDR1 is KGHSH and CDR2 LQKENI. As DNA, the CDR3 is TGTGCCAGCTCACCAGAGTTCAGCAATGAGCAGTTCTTC. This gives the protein CASSPEFSNEQFF.